The 29 T cell receptor beta chains below all came from one sample that was sequenced in a study of T cell responses to AZD1222 COVID-19 vaccine. Using immunoSEQ multiplex PCR, the repertoire was profiled, and TCRdb retains in-frame clones only, with some absent. The table lists about 150,000 clones, around 90% of them singletons, with around 3.6% in the top ten. Sequencing was performed on peripheral blood, taken on day 0 of AZD1222 vaccination. The origin of the receptors is an adult in good health.

This chain links TRBV19 with TRBJ1-2, with D possibly TRBD1 on 5 matching bases. Trimming cost V 9 bases and J 4 bases, with 30 bases left between them. The CDR3 runs 18 residues. CDR1 is LNHDA and CDR2 is SQIVND in the germline V gene (reference sequence). CDR3 protein: CARPLGGRGRRVGYGYTF. CDR3 sequence (DNA): TGTGCCAGACCCCTGGGGGGGAGAGGGCGGAGGGTAGGCTATGGCTACACCTTC. The whole variable domain, filled in from reference TRBV19 and TRBJ1-2, reads DGGITQSPKYLFRKEGQNVTLSCEQNLNHDAMYWYRQDPGQGLRLIYYSQIVNDFQKGDIAEGYSVSREKKESFPLTVTSAQKNPTAFYLCARPLGGRGRRVGYGYTFGSGTRLTVV.

The chain has TRBV18 and TRBJ2-7, with 13 bases lining up with TRBD2. This CDR3 is 16 amino acids long. The V gene's germline CDR1 is KGHSH and CDR2 LQKENI. The V gene end was trimmed by 3 bases and the J gene end by 6 bases; junction bases not matched to a gene: 8. CDR3 residues: CASSPPVGLAGVEQYF. The CDR3 region has the DNA TGTGCCAGCTCACCCCCAGTCGGACTAGCGGGAGTCGAGCAGTACTTC.

This chain uses TRBV11-2 with TRBJ2-7, with a possible D match to TRBD2 (6 bases). Germline loops: CDR1 SGHAT, CDR2 FQNNGV. The CDR3 is 14 residues long. V was pared by 5 bases and J by 3 bases, with 14 bases between. DNA for the CDR3: TGTGCCAGCAGCCGGGGGTTGAGAAGCTACGAGCAGTACTTC. Translated, it gives CASSRGLRSYEQYF.

The chain links TRBV11-2 to TRBJ2-5, with 8 bases aligning to TRBD1. V lost 5 bases, J lost 4 bases, and 15 bases stayed unmatched. CDR1 SGHAT and CDR2 FQNNGV come from the germline V gene. This CDR3 has 17 amino acids. The CDR3 coding sequence is TGTGCCAGCAGCGATCCCGGACAGGGTAGTTTCGGAGAGACCCAGTACTTC. Protein product: CASSDPGQGSFGETQYF.

V gene TRBV10-2 combines with J gene TRBJ1-2; a possible D gene is TRBD1 (5 bases). The CDR3 is 14 amino acids. Germline V gives CDR1 WSHSY, CDR2 SAAADI. V lost 3 bases and J 3 bases, leaving 11 bases between the germline ends. CDR3 amino acids: CASSDQGGDYGYTF. The CDR3 DNA sequence: TGCGCCAGCAGTGACCAGGGAGGGGACTATGGCTACACCTTC.

The chain joins TRBV6-1 to TRBJ1-2; a possible D gene is TRBD1 (5 bases). Trimming cost V 0 bases and J 4 bases, with 9 bases left between them. The CDR3 sequence is 14 residues long. CDR1 MNHNS and CDR2 SASEGT come from the germline V gene. CDR3 region: CASSEAGAPYGYTF. For the CDR3, the DNA is TGTGCCAGCAGTGAAGCAGGGGCCCCCTATGGCTACACCTTC.

The chain combines TRBV7-9 with TRBJ2-2, with 7 bases matching TRBD1. CDR1 SEHNR and CDR2 FQNEAQ come from the germline V gene (reference sequence). The CDR3 is 13 residues long. V lost 6 bases to trimming and J lost 6 bases; unmatched junction nucleotides: 4. CDR3 loop: CASRRQGPGELFF. The CDR3 DNA sequence: TGTGCCAGCAGACGACAGGGACCCGGGGAGCTGTTTTTT.

This sequence joins TRBV2 and TRBJ1-1; no reliable D call. CDR3 size: 14 residues. Looked up from germline, CDR1 is SNHLY and CDR2 is FYNNEI. V was pared by 6 bases and J by 8 bases, with 19 bases between. The CDR3 reads CASRVDRLPAEAFF. CDR3 DNA: TGTGCCAGCAGAGTGGACCGTCTCCCTGCGGAAGCTTTCTTT.

This clone was counted once. V gene TRBV6-5 combines with J gene TRBJ1-1, with 7 bases that match TRBD1. The germline CDR1 and CDR2 sequences are MNHEY and SVGAGI. The CDR3 is 14 residues long. V lost 5 bases, J lost 5 bases, and 8 bases stayed unmatched. CDR3 coding DNA: TGTGCCAGCAGTCCACAGGGGAAAAGAACTGAAGCTTTCTTT. The encoded protein is CASSPQGKRTEAFF.

The chain employs TRBV12-3 or TRBV12-4 and TRBJ1-5, with D unresolved. With 2 bases removed from V and 9 bases from J, the gap between germline ends came to 8 bases. This CDR3 spans 12 amino acids. CDR3 sequence: CASSLKSRPQHF. In nucleotides, the CDR3 is TGTGCCAGCAGTTTAAAATCCCGGCCCCAGCATTTT.

The chain employs TRBV27 and TRBJ2-2; D ambiguous. V was shortened by 7 bases and J by 2 bases, with 11 bases between the two germline ends. Germline lookup yields CDR1 MNHEY and CDR2 SMNVEV (reference sequence). This CDR3 comprises 14 residues. The DNA for the CDR3 is TGTGCCAGCACGGAAGGGTACAACACCGGGGAGCTGTTTTTT. Its protein product is CASTEGYNTGELFF.

The rearrangement joins TRBV27 to TRBJ2-7; weak D call: TRBD1 (6 bases). The CDR3 sequence is 13 residues long. V was cut by 5 bases and J by 5 bases, with 13 bases left in between. Per the germline V gene, CDR1 is MNHEY and CDR2 is SMNVEV (reference sequence). The CDR3 region is CASSHRQVDEQYF. For the CDR3, the DNA is TGTGCCAGCAGTCACCGACAGGTGGACGAGCAGTACTTC.

This sequence joins TRBV20-1 and TRBJ2-2; 13 positions match TRBD2. CDR3 length equals 16 residues. The V and J ends lost 3 bases and 5 bases, in that order; junction bases with no gene match: 6. Germline CDR1 is DFQATT and CDR2 is SNEGSKA (reference sequence). The CDR3 here is CSASGGLAGVTGELFF. The CDR3, as DNA: TGCAGTGCTAGTGGCGGACTAGCGGGAGTTACCGGGGAGCTGTTTTTT.

This chain links TRBV9 with TRBJ2-3; a possible D gene is TRBD1 (6 bases). Trimming left V 4 bases short and J 1 base short, with 10 bases between. The CDR3 is 14 residues long. Looked up from germline, CDR1 is SGDLS and CDR2 is YYNGEE. The DNA of the CDR3 is TGTGCCAGCAGCAACAGGGTGGGCACAGATACGCAGTATTTT. It is translated as CASSNRVGTDTQYF.

CDR3 in amino acids: CASKQGLSGNTIYF. As DNA, the CDR3 is TGCGCCAGCAAGCAGGGCCTCTCTGGAAACACCATATATTTT. V and J are TRBV5-1 and TRBJ1-3; possibly TRBD1 for D (5 bases). Germline CDR1 is SGHRS and CDR2 is YFSETQ. This CDR3 is 14 amino acids long. V was trimmed by 6 bases and J by 0 bases, leaving 10 bases between them.

This clone was seen just once. The V and J genes are TRBV18 and TRBJ1-5; TRBD1 agrees at 9 bases. With V trimmed by 3 bases and J by 5 bases, 11 bases remained unmatched. CDR3 length equals 17 residues. CDR1 and CDR2 from the germline V gene are KGHSH and LQKENI. The CDR3 reads CASSPLPGTGSDQPQHF. Written as DNA, the CDR3 is TGTGCCAGCTCACCGCTACCCGGGACAGGGAGCGATCAGCCCCAGCATTTT.

This chain connects TRBV30 to TRBJ2-7; D possibly corresponds to TRBD1 (6 bases). The V and J ends lost 7 bases and 2 bases respectively, with 12 bases between them. The CDR3 runs 12 residues. Germline-derived CDR1 and CDR2 are GTSNPN and SVGIG (reference sequence). CDR3 sequence: CASQGRPYEQYF. The CDR3 coding sequence is TGTGCCTCACAGGGTAGACCCTACGAGCAGTACTTC.

The rearrangement links TRBV7-8 to TRBJ1-5; 7 bases agree with TRBD1. With 5 bases clipped from V and 2 bases from J, the junction kept 12 bases outside the gene matches. Germline V gene sequence: CDR1 SGHVS, CDR2 FQNEAQ. This CDR3 spans 17 amino acids. The CDR3 protein is CASSERQGPAGNQPQHF. CDR3 in DNA: TGTGCCAGCAGCGAGAGACAGGGACCAGCCGGCAATCAGCCCCAGCATTTT.

V and J are TRBV10-3 and TRBJ2-1, with D perhaps TRBD2 (5 bases). Germline CDR1 is ENHRY and CDR2 is SYGVKD. The V end lost 11 bases, the J end lost 0 bases, and 20 bases lay between the germline ends. The CDR3 runs to 16 residues. CDR3 DNA sequence: TGTGCCTCCAGAGGTGAGGAGGAAAGCTCCTACAATGAGCAGTTCTTC. Protein: CASRGEEESSYNEQFF.

This clone was seen only once. The rearrangement joins TRBV5-4 to TRBJ2-7; 7 bases line up with TRBD1. CDR1 is SGHNT, CDR2 YYREEE, per germline (reference sequence). This CDR3 spans 15 amino acids. The trim removed 4 bases at V and 2 bases at J, leaving 9 bases unmatched. As DNA, the CDR3 is TGTGCCAGCAGCAAAGGACAGGCTGAAGCCTACGAGCAGTACTTC. As protein: CASSKGQAEAYEQYF.

The CDR3 DNA is TGTGCCAGCAGCTTAAGGAGCACTAGCGGGCAACCCTACGAGCAGTACTTC. Translation: CASSLRSTSGQPYEQYF. The V call is TRBV7-2, the J call TRBJ2-7, with 9 bases identical to TRBD2. This CDR3 has 17 amino acids. After removal of 2 bases from V and 2 bases from J, the junction contained 10 bases not matched to a gene. The germline CDR1 and CDR2 sequences are SGHTA and FQGNSA.

The gene calls are TRBV5-1 and TRBJ2-1; a weak D match, TRBD2 (6 bases). V was pared by 4 bases and J by 0 bases, with 17 bases between. Germline V gene lookup returns CDR1 SGHRS and CDR2 YFSETQ. The CDR3 extends over 17 amino acids. In DNA form, the CDR3 reads TGCGCCAGCAGCCCGGGGACTGTTCGACTCTCCTACAATGAGCAGTTCTTC. Translation: CASSPGTVRLSYNEQFF.

The V and J genes are TRBV28 and TRBJ1-2; D ambiguous. Germline loops: CDR1 MDHEN, CDR2 SYDVKM. With 4 bases removed from V and 2 bases from J, the gap between germline ends came to 14 bases. The CDR3 is 15 amino acids. CDR3 nucleotide sequence: TGTGCCAGCAGTTCCCTAGGGAGACTCAACTATGGCTACACCTTC. Translated, it gives CASSSLGRLNYGYTF.

This chain links TRBV5-1 with TRBJ2-7, with D perhaps TRBD1 or TRBD2 (5 bases each). The CDR3 is 16 amino acids. V was clipped by 2 bases and J by 0 bases, with 15 bases between them. CDR1 and CDR2 from the germline V gene are SGHRS and YFSETQ. The CDR3 protein is CASSLAGASSSYEQYF. DNA for the CDR3: TGCGCCAGCAGCTTAGCCGGGGCGTCTAGCTCCTACGAGCAGTACTTC.

The V and J genes are TRBV7-7 and TRBJ2-3, with D perhaps matching TRBD1 (5 bases). The CDR3 is made up of 15 amino acids. V was trimmed by 1 base and J by 1 base, leaving 9 bases between them. CDR1 and CDR2 from the germline V gene are SSHAT and FNYEAQ (reference sequence). The CDR3 DNA reads as TGTGCCAGCAGCTTAGGCTGGGGCGGCACAGATACGCAGTATTTT. Translated: CASSLGWGGTDTQYF. The whole variable domain, filled in from reference TRBV7-7 and TRBJ2-3, reads GAGVSQSPRYKVTKRGQDVTLRCDPISSHATLYWYQQALGQGPEFLTYFNYEAQPDKSGLPSDRFSAERPEGSISTLTIQRTEQRDSAMYRCASSLGWGGTDTQYFGPGTRLTVL.

J is TRBJ2-3 and V is TRBV5-6; 11 bases match TRBD2. The CDR3 covers 17 residues. The germline CDR1 and CDR2 sequences are SGHDT and YYEEEE. Trimming cost V 4 bases and J 0 bases; bases outside gene matches: 7. CDR3 bases: TGTGCCAGCAGCGGTGAATGGACTAGCGGGAGCACAGATACGCAGTATTTT. It is translated as CASSGEWTSGSTDTQYF.

This sequence joins TRBV5-5 and TRBJ1-1, with D uncertain. The CDR3 length is 16 residues. V lost 4 bases to trimming and J lost 2 bases, with 18 bases between them. CDR1 is SGHKS, CDR2 YYEKEE, per germline (reference sequence). The CDR3 spells CASSRTDRSLNTEAFF. CDR3 nucleotides: TGTGCCAGCAGCCGAACGGACCGGTCCTTAAACACTGAAGCTTTCTTT.

The V and J genes are TRBV6-5 and TRBJ2-2, with a weak D call TRBD1 (5 bases). The germline gives CDR1 MNHEY, CDR2 SVGAGI. The CDR3 is 14 residues long. V was clipped by 4 bases and J by 4 bases, with 10 bases between them. The CDR3 nucleotides are TGTGCCAGCAGTTTGCAGGGAAGCACCGGGGAGCTGTTTTTT. This sequence encodes CASSLQGSTGELFF.

This chain joins TRBV12-5 and TRBJ2-2; D may be TRBD2 (6 bases). Per the germline V gene, CDR1 is LGHNT and CDR2 is FRNRAP. The V end lost 9 bases, the J end lost 2 bases, and 13 bases lay between the germline ends. The CDR3 contains 14 residues. Here the CDR3 reads CASRVGGNTGELFF. The CDR3, as DNA: TGTGCTAGCAGGGTCGGGGGAAACACCGGGGAGCTGTTTTTT.